This T cell receptor (beta chain) was recorded in a study of blood T cell repertoires in COVID-19. At the level of the study: From the United States, Italy and Spain came samples of acute and convalescent COVID-19. T cells, B-cell-depleted T cells, or PBMCs provided the cDNA or gDNA that served as material.

The V gene's germline CDR1 is SGHKS and CDR2 YYEKEE (reference sequence). The V gene lost 4 bases and the J gene lost 7 bases, with 23 bases spanning the gap. This CDR3 has 16 amino acids. Per the original methods: How many nucleated cells were present was estimated from reference gene primer amplification. Sequencing was performed with immunoSEQ multiplex PCR; in TCRdb, only in-frame clones are kept and a portion is missing. V, J and clone size are those of that table, while D and trimming were read from the DNA. The repertoire holds roughly 250,000 clones, over 80% seen once, with 3.5% to 4.5% in the top ten.

The chain couples TRBV5-5 to TRBJ1-1, with D tentatively TRBD1 (6 bases). Specimen: peripheral blood. This receptor was identified in a woman aged 40 to 55 with acute or convalescent COVID-19. The CDR3 here is CASSRFPSTGLNEAFF. CDR3 DNA sequence: TGTGCCAGCAGCAGATTCCCGAGCACAGGGCTCAATGAAGCTTTCTTT.